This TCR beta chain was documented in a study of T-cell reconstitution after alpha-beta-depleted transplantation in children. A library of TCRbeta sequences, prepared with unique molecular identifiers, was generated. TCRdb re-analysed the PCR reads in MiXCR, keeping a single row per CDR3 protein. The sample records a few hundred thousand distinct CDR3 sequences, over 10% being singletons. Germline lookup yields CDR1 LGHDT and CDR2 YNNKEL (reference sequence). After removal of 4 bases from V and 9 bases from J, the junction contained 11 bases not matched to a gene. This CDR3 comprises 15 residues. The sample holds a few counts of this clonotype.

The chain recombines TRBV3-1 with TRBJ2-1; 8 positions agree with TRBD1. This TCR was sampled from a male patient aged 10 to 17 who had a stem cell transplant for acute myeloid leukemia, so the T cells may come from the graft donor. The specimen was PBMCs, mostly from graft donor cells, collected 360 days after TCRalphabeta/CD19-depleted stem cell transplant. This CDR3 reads CASSPGTGQRAEQFF. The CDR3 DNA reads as TGTGCCAGCAGCCCTGGGACAGGACAACGGGCTGAGCAGTTCTTC.